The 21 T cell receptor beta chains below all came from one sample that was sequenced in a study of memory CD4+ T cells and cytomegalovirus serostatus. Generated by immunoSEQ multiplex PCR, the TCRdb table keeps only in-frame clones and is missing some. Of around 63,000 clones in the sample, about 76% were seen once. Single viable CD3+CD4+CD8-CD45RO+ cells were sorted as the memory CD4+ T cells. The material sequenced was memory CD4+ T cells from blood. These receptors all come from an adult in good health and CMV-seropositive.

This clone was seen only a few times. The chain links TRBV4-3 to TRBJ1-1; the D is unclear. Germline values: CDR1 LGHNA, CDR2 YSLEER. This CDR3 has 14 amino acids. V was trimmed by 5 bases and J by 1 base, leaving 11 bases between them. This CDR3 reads CASSSSAKNTEAFF. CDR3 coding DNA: TGCGCCAGCAGCTCCAGCGCCAAGAACACTGAAGCTTTCTTT.

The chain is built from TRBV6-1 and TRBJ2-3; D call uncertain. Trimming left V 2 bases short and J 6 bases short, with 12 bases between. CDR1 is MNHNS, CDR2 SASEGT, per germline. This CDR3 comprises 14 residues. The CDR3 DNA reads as TGTGCCAGCAGTGAAACCGACCCCCGGGATACGCAGTATTTT. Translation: CASSETDPRDTQYF.

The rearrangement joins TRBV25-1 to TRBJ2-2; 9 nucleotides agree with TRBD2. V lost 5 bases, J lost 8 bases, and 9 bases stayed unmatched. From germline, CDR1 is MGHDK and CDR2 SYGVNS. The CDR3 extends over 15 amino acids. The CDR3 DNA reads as TGTGCCAGCAGTAGGCGGGGGGGCCTCAGGGGGGAGCTGTTTTTT. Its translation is CASSRRGGLRGELFF.

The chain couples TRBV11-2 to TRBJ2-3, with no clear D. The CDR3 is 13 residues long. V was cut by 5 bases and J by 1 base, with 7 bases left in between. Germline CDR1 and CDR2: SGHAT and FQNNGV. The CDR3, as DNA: TGTGCCAGCAGCCCACAGCGCACAGATACGCAGTATTTT. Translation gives CASSPQRTDTQYF.

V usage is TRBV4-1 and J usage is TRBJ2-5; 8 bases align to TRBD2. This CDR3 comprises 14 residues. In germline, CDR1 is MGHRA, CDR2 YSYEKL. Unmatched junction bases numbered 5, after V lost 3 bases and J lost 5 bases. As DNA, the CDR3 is TGCGCCAGCAGCCAGCCAACTAGCGGCGAGACCCAGTACTTC. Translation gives CASSQPTSGETQYF.

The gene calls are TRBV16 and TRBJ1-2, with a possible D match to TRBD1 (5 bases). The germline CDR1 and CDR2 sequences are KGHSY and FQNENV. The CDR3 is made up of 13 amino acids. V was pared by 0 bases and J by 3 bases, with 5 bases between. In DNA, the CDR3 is TGTGCCAGCAGCCAATCGACAGACTATGGCTACACCTTC. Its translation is CASSQSTDYGYTF.

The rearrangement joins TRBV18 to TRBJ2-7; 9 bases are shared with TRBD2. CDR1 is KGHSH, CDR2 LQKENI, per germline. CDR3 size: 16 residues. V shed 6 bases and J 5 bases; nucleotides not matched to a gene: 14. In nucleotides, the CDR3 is TGTGCCAGCTCTCCCCCCTTAGTAGCGGGAGTGAACGAGCAGTACTTC. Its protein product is CASSPPLVAGVNEQYF.

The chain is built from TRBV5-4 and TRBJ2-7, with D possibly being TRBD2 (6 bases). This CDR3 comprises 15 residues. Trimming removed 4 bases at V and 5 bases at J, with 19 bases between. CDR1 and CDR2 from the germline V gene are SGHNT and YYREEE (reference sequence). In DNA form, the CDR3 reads TGTGCCAGCAGCCCAAGGGCGGGACTTCCGGACGAGCAGTACTTC. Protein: CASSPRAGLPDEQYF.

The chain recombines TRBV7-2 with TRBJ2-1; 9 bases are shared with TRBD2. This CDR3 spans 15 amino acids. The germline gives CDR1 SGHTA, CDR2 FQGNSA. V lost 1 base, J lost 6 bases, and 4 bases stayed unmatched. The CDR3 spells CASSLDGTSFNEQFF. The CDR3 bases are TGTGCCAGCAGCTTAGACGGGACTAGCTTCAATGAGCAGTTCTTC.

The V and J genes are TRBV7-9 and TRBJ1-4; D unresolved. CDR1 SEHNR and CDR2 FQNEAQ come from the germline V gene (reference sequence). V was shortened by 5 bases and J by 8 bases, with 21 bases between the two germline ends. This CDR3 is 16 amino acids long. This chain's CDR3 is CASSGTGRRVEEKLFF. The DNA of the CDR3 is TGTGCCAGCAGCGGCACCGGAAGGCGTGTTGAGGAAAAACTGTTTTTT.

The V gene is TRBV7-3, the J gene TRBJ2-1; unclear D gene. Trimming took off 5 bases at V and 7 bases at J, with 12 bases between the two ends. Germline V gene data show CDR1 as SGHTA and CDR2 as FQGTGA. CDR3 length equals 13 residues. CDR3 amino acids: CASSPQLGNEQFF. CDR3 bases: TGTGCCAGCAGCCCCCAGCTAGGGAATGAGCAGTTCTTC.

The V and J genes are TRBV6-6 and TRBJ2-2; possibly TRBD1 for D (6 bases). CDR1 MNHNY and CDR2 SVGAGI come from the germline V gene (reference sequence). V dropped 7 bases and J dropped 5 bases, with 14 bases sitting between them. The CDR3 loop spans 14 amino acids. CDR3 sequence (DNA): TGTGCCAGCACCGGCAGGGGCTTGACCGGGGAGCTGTTTTTT. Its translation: CASTGRGLTGELFF.

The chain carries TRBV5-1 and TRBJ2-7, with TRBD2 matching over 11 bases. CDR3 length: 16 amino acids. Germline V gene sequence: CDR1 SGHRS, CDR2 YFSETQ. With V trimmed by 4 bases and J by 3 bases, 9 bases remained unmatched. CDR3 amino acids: CASSLTGTSGFYEQYF. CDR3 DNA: TGCGCCAGCAGCCTCACCGGGACTAGCGGATTCTACGAGCAGTACTTC. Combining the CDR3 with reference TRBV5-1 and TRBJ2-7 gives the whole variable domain KAGVTQTPRYLIKTRGQQVTLSCSPISGHRSVSWYQQTPGQGLQFLFEYFSETQRNKGNFPGRFSGRQFSNSRSEMNVSTLELGDSALYLCASSLTGTSGFYEQYFGPGTRLTVT.

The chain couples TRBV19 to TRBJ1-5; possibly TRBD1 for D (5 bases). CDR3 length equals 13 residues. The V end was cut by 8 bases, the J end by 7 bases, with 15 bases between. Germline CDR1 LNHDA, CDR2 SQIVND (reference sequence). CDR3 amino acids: CASGGGSYQPQHF. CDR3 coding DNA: TGTGCCAGTGGGGGGGGATCGTACCAGCCCCAGCATTTT.

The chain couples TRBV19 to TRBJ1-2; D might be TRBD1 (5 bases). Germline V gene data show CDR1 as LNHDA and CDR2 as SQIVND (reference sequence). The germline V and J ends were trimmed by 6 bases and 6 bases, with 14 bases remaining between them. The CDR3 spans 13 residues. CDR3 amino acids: CASRARGYDGYTF. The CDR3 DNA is TGTGCCAGTAGAGCCCGGGGGTACGATGGCTACACCTTC.

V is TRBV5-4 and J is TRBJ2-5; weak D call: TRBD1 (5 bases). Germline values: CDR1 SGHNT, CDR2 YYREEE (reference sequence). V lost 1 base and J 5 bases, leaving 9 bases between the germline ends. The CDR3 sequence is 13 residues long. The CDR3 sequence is CASSLQGGETQYF. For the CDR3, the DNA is TGTGCCAGCAGCTTGCAGGGTGGGGAGACCCAGTACTTC.

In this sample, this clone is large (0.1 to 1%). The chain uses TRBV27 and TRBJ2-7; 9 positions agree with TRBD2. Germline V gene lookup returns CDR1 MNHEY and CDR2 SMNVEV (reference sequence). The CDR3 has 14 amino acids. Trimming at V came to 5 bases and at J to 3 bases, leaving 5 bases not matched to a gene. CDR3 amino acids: CASSLIAGVYEQYF. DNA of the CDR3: TGTGCCAGCAGTCTCATAGCGGGAGTCTACGAGCAGTACTTC.

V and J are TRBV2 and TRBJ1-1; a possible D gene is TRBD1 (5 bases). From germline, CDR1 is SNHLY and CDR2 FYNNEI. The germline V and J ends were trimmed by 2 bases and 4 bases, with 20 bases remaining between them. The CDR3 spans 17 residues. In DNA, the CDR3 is TGTGCCAGCAGTGAAAGGGGCTTCTCGGGCGGTGGCACTGAAGCTTTCTTT. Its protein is CASSERGFSGGGTEAFF.

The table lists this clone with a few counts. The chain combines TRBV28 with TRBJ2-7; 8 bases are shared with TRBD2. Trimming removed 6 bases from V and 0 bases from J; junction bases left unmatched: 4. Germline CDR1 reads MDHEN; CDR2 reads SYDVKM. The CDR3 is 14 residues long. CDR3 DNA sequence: TGTGCCAGCAGGGTAGCGGGATCCTCCTACGAGCAGTACTTC. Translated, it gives CASRVAGSSYEQYF.

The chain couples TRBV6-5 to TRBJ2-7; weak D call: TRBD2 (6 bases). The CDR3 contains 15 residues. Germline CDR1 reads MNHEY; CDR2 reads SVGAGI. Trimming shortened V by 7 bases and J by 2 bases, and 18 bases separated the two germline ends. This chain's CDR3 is CASIAPGGFPYEQYF. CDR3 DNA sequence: TGTGCCAGCATCGCCCCTGGGGGGTTTCCCTACGAGCAGTACTTC.

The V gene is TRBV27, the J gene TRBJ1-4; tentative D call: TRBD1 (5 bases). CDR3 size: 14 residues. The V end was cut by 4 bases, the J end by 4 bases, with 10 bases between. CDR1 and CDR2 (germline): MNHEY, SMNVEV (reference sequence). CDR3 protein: CASSSQENNEKLFF. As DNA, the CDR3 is TGTGCCAGCAGTTCACAGGAAAATAATGAAAAACTGTTTTTT.